What follows describes a single T cell receptor beta chain. Its antigen remains unknown. This entry is derived from a study of CD8 T cells in ankylosing spondylitis. Molecular-barcoded quantitative 5'-RACE produced these TCR beta libraries. TCRdb redid the calling of the 5' RACE reads with MiXCR, one entry per CDR3 protein. The sample shows 230,000 or so distinct CDR3 sequences, around 25% of them seen only once. Study-wide points: Made up of under ten highly homologous variants, a TCR beta motif appeared characteristic of ankylosing spondylitis blood. From matched ankylosing spondylitis synovial fluid, disease-linked clones were reportedly recovered at significantly enriched levels.

In germline, CDR1 is LNHNV, CDR2 YYDKDF (reference sequence). The CDR3 has 15 amino acids. Between the trimmed V and J ends, which lost 1 base and 7 bases, there was a span of 14 bases. The specimen was blood, either unsorted or a sorted T cell fraction (not recorded which). The chain is built from TRBV15 and TRBJ2-1; D uncertain. The source is a male donor with ankylosing spondylitis or in good health (not recorded which). This chain's CDR3 is CATSRGAQNGNEQFF. DNA for the CDR3: TGTGCCACCAGCAGAGGGGCCCAGAATGGGAATGAGCAGTTCTTC.